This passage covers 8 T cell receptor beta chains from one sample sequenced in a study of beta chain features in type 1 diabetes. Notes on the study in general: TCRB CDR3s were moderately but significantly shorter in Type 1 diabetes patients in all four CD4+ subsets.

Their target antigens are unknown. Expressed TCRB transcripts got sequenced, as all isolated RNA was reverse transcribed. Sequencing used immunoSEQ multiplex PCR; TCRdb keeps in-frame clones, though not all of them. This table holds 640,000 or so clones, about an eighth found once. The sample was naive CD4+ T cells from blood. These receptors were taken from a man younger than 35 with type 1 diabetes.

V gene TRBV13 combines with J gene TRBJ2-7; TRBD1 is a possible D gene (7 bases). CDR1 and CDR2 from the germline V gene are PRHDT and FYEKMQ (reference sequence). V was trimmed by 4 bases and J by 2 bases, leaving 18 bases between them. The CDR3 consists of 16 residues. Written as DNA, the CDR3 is TGTGCCAGCAGCTCCCGCGGGACAGCCAACCCCTACGAGCAGTACTTC. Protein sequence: CASSSRGTANPYEQYF.

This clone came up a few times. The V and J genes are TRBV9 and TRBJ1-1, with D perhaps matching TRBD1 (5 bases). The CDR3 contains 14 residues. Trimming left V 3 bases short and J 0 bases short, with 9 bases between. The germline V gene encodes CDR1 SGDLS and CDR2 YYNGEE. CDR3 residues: CASSETAMNTEAFF. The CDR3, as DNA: TGTGCCAGCAGCGAGACAGCGATGAACACTGAAGCTTTCTTT.

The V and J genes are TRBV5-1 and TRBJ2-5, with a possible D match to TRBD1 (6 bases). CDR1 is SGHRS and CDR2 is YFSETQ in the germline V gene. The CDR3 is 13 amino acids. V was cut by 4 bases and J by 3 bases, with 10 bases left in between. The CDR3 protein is CASSKRTEETQYF. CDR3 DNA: TGCGCCAGCAGCAAAAGGACAGAAGAGACCCAGTACTTC.

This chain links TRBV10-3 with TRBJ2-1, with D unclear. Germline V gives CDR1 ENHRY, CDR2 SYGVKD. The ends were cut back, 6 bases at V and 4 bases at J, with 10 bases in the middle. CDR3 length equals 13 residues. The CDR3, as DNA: TGTGCCATCAGGGCAGCCTTATACAATGAGCAGTTCTTC. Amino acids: CAIRAALYNEQFF.

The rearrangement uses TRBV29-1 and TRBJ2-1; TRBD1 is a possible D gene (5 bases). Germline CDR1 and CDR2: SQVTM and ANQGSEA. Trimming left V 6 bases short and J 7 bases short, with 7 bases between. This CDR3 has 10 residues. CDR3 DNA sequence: TGCAGCGTGGCAGGGAATGAGCAGTTCTTC. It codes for CSVAGNEQFF.

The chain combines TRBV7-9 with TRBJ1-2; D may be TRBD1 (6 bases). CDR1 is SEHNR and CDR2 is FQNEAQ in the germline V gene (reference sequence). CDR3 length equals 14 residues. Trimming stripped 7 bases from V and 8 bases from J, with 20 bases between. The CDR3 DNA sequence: TGTGCCAGCACCGAACGACCGGCGGGGGCAGGCTACACCTTC. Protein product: CASTERPAGAGYTF.

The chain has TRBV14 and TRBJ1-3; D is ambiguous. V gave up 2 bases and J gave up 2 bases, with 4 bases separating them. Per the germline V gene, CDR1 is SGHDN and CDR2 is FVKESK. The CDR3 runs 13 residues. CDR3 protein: CASSQWTGNTIYF. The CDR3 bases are TGTGCCAGCAGCCAATGGACTGGAAACACCATATATTTT.

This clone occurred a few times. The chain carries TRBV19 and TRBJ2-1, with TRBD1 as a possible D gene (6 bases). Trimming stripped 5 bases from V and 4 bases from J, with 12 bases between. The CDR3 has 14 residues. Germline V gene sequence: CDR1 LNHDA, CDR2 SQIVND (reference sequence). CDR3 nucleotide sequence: TGTGCCAGTAGTCCCCAAGGGGGATACAATGAGCAGTTCTTC. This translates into CASSPQGGYNEQFF.